This T cell receptor beta chain originates from a study of Ad26.COV2.S vaccination and SARS-CoV-2 variants. General study findings and limits: Ad26.COV2.S recipients had broader spike-specific TCRs (P = 0.0014).

This CDR3 spans 13 amino acids. Trimming shortened V by 3 bases and J by 2 bases, and 7 bases separated the two germline ends. Treatment reported: about 20 received Ad26.COV2.S at low or high dose, single or two shots; roughly 5 received placebo; per-sample allocation not given. Collection of samples fell on day 63 after the first vaccine or placebo injection. The table came from immunoSEQ multiplex PCR; TCRdb's copy has only in-frame clones and leaves some out. This sample has 350,000 to 500,000 clones, with over 75% found just once. Notes on this clone: Its antigen remains unknown.

V is TRBV12-3 or TRBV12-4 and J is TRBJ1-2; D is unresolved. The material sequenced was peripheral blood, taken in a trial of Ad26.COV2.S vaccine versus placebo. The sequence was obtained from a person between 18 and 59 years old who received the Ad26.COV2.S COVID-19 vaccine or a placebo. The CDR3 here is CASSFPKNYGYTF. The CDR3, as DNA: TGTGCCAGCAGTTTCCCAAAAAACTATGGCTACACCTTC.